The 21 T cell receptor beta chains below were found in one sample sequenced in a study of cytomegalovirus exposure and HLA in healthy donors (dated by TCRdb to 2016 to 2017). Library prep was done by the immunoSEQ multiplex PCR assay. For the multiplex PCR, a mixture combining 60 forward primers for TCR Vbeta segments and 13 reverse primers for TCR Jbeta segments was used. Held by TCRdb, this immuneACCESS table contains in-frame sequences only and omits some clones. Under half of the omission traces to an unresolved V gene where checked; the cause of the rest is unknown. The table for this sample lists about 200,000 clones; around 77% of them were counted only once. Together, the top ten hold roughly 3% of the sample. The material sequenced was PBMCs. Receptors originate from a woman in her 30s in good health and CMV-seronegative.

V and J are TRBV6-1 and TRBJ1-4; weak D call: TRBD1 (6 bases). Between the trimmed V and J ends, which lost 1 base and 4 bases, there was a span of 13 bases. Germline V gene lookup returns CDR1 MNHNS and CDR2 SASEGT. The CDR3 has 16 residues. CDR3 residues: CASSEVWGLSNEKLFF. DNA for the CDR3: TGTGCCAGCAGTGAAGTCTGGGGGCTTAGTAATGAAAAACTGTTTTTT.

The chain links TRBV7-9 to TRBJ2-5; TRBD2 matches at 9 bases. CDR3 size: 16 residues. V shed 4 bases, J shed 3 bases, and the junction held 9 bases outside the gene matches. Germline V lookup: CDR1 SEHNR, CDR2 FQNEAQ (reference sequence). The CDR3 spells CASSWADVAGEETQYF. The CDR3 DNA reads as TGTGCCAGCAGCTGGGCGGACGTAGCGGGGGAAGAGACCCAGTACTTC.

There are a few counts of this clone. V and J are TRBV27 and TRBJ2-1, with D possibly matching TRBD1 (5 bases). The CDR3 contains 13 residues. V lost 3 bases, J lost 6 bases, and 9 bases lay in between. Germline CDR1 MNHEY, CDR2 SMNVEV (reference sequence). As DNA, the CDR3 is TGTGCCAGCAGTTTTGTACAGGCCAATGAGCAGTTCTTC. Its protein is CASSFVQANEQFF.

There are a few counts of this clone. The rearrangement uses TRBV6-5 and TRBJ2-4, with TRBD2 matching over 8 bases. Losses at the gene ends were 6 bases for V and 4 bases for J; bases not matched to a gene: 8. CDR1 is MNHEY and CDR2 is SVGAGI in the germline V gene. The CDR3 is made up of 15 amino acids. The CDR3 DNA sequence: TGTGCCAGCAGATCGGGAGGGCGCGGAAAAAACATTCAGTACTTC. Its protein is CASRSGGRGKNIQYF.

The rearrangement links TRBV27 to TRBJ1-2; D not resolved. The CDR3 spans 16 residues. In germline, CDR1 is MNHEY, CDR2 SMNVEV (reference sequence). V was clipped by 4 bases and J by 7 bases, with 22 bases between them. CDR3 DNA: TGTGCCAGCAGTTCATCAGAGGGAGGGCCCTTCGGTGGCTACACCTTC. Amino acids: CASSSSEGGPFGGYTF.

The chain links TRBV11-2 to TRBJ2-5; D might be TRBD2 (5 bases). Germline V CDR1 and CDR2: SGHAT, FQNNGV. This CDR3 spans 15 amino acids. Trimming pared 4 bases from V and 2 bases from J, leaving 14 bases between. This chain's CDR3 is CASSSRGWRQETQYF. The CDR3 nucleotides are TGTGCCAGCAGCTCTCGCGGGTGGCGTCAAGAGACCCAGTACTTC. Full variable domain (missing parts from reference TRBV11-2 and TRBJ2-5): EAGVAQSPRYKIIEKRQSVAFWCNPISGHATLYWYQQILGQGPKLLIQFQNNGVVDDSQLPKDRFSAERLKGVDSTLKIQPAKLEDSAVYLCASSSRGWRQETQYFGPGTRLLVL.

The chain couples TRBV7-2 to TRBJ2-7; 10 nucleotides match TRBD2. The V gene's germline CDR1 is SGHTA and CDR2 FQGNSA. There are 15 residues in the CDR3. Trimming at V came to 5 bases and at J to 3 bases, leaving 7 bases not matched to a gene. The CDR3 sequence: CASSHSPSGSYEQYF. CDR3 DNA sequence: TGTGCCAGCAGCCACTCTCCTAGCGGGAGCTACGAGCAGTACTTC.

This chain connects TRBV27 to TRBJ1-1, with D possibly being TRBD1 (6 bases). The V end was cut by 6 bases, the J end by 3 bases, with 8 bases between. Germline V gene data show CDR1 as MNHEY and CDR2 as SMNVEV (reference sequence). The CDR3 totals 12 residues. The DNA for the CDR3 is TGTGCCAGCAGACGACAGGACACTGAAGCTTTCTTT. Translation gives CASRRQDTEAFF.

This clone was observed once. The chain uses TRBV7-2 and TRBJ2-2, with TRBD2 matching over 15 bases. Germline trimming cut 1 base from V and 0 bases from J; bases unmatched to any gene: 3. Germline CDR1 is SGHTA and CDR2 is FQGNSA. The length of the CDR3 is 19 residues. The CDR3 sequence is CASSLGTSGGDSNTGELFF. The CDR3 DNA follows: TGTGCCAGCAGCTTAGGGACTAGCGGGGGGGATTCGAACACCGGGGAGCTGTTTTTT.

This chain uses TRBV7-9 with TRBJ1-1; 7 nucleotides match TRBD1. CDR1 and CDR2 (germline): SEHNR, FQNEAQ (reference sequence). Trimming removed 4 bases from V and 4 bases from J; junction bases left unmatched: 6. This CDR3 is built from 14 residues. CDR3 sequence (DNA): TGTGCCAGCAGCTCCCAGGGGGGAATCACTGAAGCTTTCTTT. Its translation is CASSSQGGITEAFF.

This chain's CDR3 is CASSWGQSNQPQHF. Written as DNA, the CDR3 is TGTGCCAGCAGCTGGGGACAGTCAAATCAGCCCCAGCATTTT. The V gene is TRBV16, the J gene TRBJ1-5; 7 bases align to TRBD1. This CDR3 spans 14 amino acids. J gave up 4 bases and V 5 bases, and 5 bases lay outside the gene matches. CDR1 and CDR2 (germline): KGHSY, FQNENV.

This chain links TRBV5-1 with TRBJ1-1; D remains unclear. V dropped 3 bases and J dropped 1 base, with 10 bases sitting between them. CDR1 is SGHRS, CDR2 YFSETQ, per germline. The CDR3 totals 14 residues. In DNA form, the CDR3 reads TGCGCCAGCAGCTACGGAAGACAGAACACTGAAGCTTTCTTT. It translates to CASSYGRQNTEAFF.

In its sample, this clone was seen a few times. The chain couples TRBV4-1 to TRBJ1-1, with D uncertain. Trimming removed 0 bases from V and 6 bases from J, with 11 bases in between. CDR1 and CDR2 from the germline V gene are MGHRA and YSYEKL. The CDR3 is 14 residues long. The CDR3 DNA follows: TGCGCCAGCAGCCAAGATCTGGGCTCCGCTGAAGCTTTCTTT. The encoded protein is CASSQDLGSAEAFF.

The chain carries TRBV7-2 and TRBJ2-7; TRBD2 might be the D (5 bases). The CDR3 length is 14 residues. The germline gives CDR1 SGHTA, CDR2 FQGNSA. Between the trimmed V and J ends, which lost 3 bases and 5 bases, there was a span of 14 bases. The CDR3 DNA reads TGTGCCAGCAGCTTTAGGGCAGTGAGGGACGAGCAGTACTTC. Its protein is CASSFRAVRDEQYF. The full variable domain, its missing parts supplied by reference TRBV7-2 and TRBJ2-7, is GAGVSQSPSNKVTEKGKDVELRCDPISGHTALYWYRQSLGQGLEFLIYFQGNSAPDKSGLPSDRFSAERTGGSVSTLTIQRTQQEDSAVYLCASSFRAVRDEQYFGPGTRLTVT.

The gene calls are TRBV7-8 and TRBJ1-1; TRBD1 might be the D (5 bases). Germline lookup yields CDR1 SGHVS and CDR2 FQNEAQ. V was clipped by 4 bases and J by 0 bases, with 21 bases between them. CDR3 length: 18 amino acids. The CDR3 DNA reads as TGTGCCAGCAGCTCTCCGGGGGAACGGCCCCTCATGAACACTGAAGCTTTCTTT. Translating gives CASSSPGERPLMNTEAFF.

This clone has only a few counts. This chain uses TRBV5-1 with TRBJ2-5; a possible D gene is TRBD1 (6 bases). With 4 bases removed from V and 1 base from J, the gap between germline ends came to 8 bases. Germline CDR1 SGHRS, CDR2 YFSETQ. The CDR3 has 13 residues. CDR3 amino acids: CASSPDSQETQYF. In DNA form, the CDR3 reads TGCGCCAGCAGCCCGGACAGCCAAGAGACCCAGTACTTC.

The V and J genes are TRBV5-1 and TRBJ2-5, with TRBD1 matching over 7 bases. The CDR3 length is 16 residues. V dropped 3 bases and J dropped 5; count of bases not matched to a gene: 13. CDR1 and CDR2 (germline): SGHRS, YFSETQ. CDR3 loop: CASSSRSTGAGETQYF. The CDR3, as DNA: TGCGCCAGCAGCTCGAGGTCCACAGGGGCTGGGGAGACCCAGTACTTC.

The chain is built from TRBV27 and TRBJ2-2; D gene unclear. CDR1 is MNHEY, CDR2 SMNVEV, per germline (reference sequence). V lost 5 bases and J 4 bases, leaving 5 bases between the germline ends. The CDR3 contains 12 residues. The CDR3 is CASSLFTGELFF. The CDR3 DNA reads as TGTGCCAGCAGTCTTTTCACCGGGGAGCTGTTTTTT.

The V gene is TRBV7-9, the J gene TRBJ1-1; perhaps TRBD1 as D (6 bases). The CDR3 consists of 15 residues. Trimming took off 5 bases at V and 3 bases at J, with 16 bases between the two ends. Looked up from germline, CDR1 is SEHNR and CDR2 is FQNEAQ (reference sequence). CDR3 amino acids: CASSRRGGGDTEAFF. The CDR3 DNA follows: TGTGCCAGCAGCCGCAGGGGAGGGGGAGACACTGAAGCTTTCTTT.

V usage is TRBV2 and J usage is TRBJ2-7, with 8 bases aligning to TRBD1. Germline loops: CDR1 SNHLY, CDR2 FYNNEI. The CDR3 is made up of 12 amino acids. V lost 3 bases and J lost 8; bases outside the gene matches: 3. CDR3 in DNA: TGTGCCAGCAGTGACAGGGGGCGCAAGCAGTACTTC. As protein: CASSDRGRKQYF.

This chain's CDR3 is CAIRGQGGSGANVLTF. Here the CDR3 DNA reads TGTGCCATCAGGGGACAGGGGGGCTCTGGGGCCAACGTCCTGACTTTC. The chain links TRBV10-3 to TRBJ2-6, with 11 bases matching TRBD1. V lost 6 bases to trimming and J lost 0 bases; unmatched junction nucleotides: 1. The CDR3 has 16 residues. The V gene's germline CDR1 is ENHRY and CDR2 SYGVKD.